This TCR beta chain was profiled in a study of blood T cell repertoires in COVID-19. Study-wide background: PBMCs, B-cell-depleted T cells, or T cells provided the cDNA or gDNA that made up the material.

The protocol was immunoSEQ multiplex PCR, while the TCRdb copy is restricted to in-frame clones and leaves out a portion. Of tens of thousands of clones in the sample, about 88% are singletons; the top ten hold over 4%. Germline-derived CDR1 and CDR2 are LGHNA and YSLEER. The CDR3 extends over 14 amino acids. Trimming pared 5 bases from V and 6 bases from J, leaving 17 bases between. This sequence was found in a man aged 55 to 70 with active COVID-19. The sequenced sample was peripheral blood. The V and J genes are TRBV4-3 and TRBJ2-7; D possibly corresponds to TRBD2 (6 bases). The CDR3 DNA reads TGCGCCAGCAGCGCGACTAGGGGTCAAAGCGAGCAGTACTTC. Its translation: CASSATRGQSEQYF.